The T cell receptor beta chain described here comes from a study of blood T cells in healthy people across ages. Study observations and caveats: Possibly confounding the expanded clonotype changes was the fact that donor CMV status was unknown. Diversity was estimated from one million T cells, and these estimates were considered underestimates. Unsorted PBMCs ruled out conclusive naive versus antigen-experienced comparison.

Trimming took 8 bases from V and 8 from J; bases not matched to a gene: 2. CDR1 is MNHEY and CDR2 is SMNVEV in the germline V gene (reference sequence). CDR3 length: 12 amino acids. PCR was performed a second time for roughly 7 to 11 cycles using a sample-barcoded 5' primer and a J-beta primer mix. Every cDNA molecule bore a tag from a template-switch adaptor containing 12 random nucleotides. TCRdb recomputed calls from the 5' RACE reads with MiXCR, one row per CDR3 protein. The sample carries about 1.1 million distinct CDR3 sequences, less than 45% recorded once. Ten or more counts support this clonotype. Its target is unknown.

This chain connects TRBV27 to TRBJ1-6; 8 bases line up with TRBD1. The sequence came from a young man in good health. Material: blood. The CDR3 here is CASGQGDSPLHF. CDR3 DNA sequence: TGTGCCAGCGGACAGGGCGATTCACCCCTCCACTTT.